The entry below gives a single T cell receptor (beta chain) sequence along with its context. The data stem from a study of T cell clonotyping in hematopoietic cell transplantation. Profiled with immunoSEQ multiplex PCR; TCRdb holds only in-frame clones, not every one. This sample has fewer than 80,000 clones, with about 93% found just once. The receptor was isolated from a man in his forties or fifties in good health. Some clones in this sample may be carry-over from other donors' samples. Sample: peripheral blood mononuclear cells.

DNA for the CDR3: TGTGCCAGCAGTTTAACTGGACAGGGGTATGGCTACACCTTC. Its protein product is CASSLTGQGYGYTF. This rearrangement joins TRBV28 to TRBJ1-2; 9 nucleotides match TRBD1. V lost 2 bases and J lost 5; bases outside the gene matches: 3. CDR3 size: 14 residues. CDR1 and CDR2 (germline): MDHEN, SYDVKM.